The table lists the clone carrying this T cell receptor beta chain with a few counts. Antigen unknown. CDR1 and CDR2 (germline): GTSNPN, SVGIG (reference sequence). V dropped 7 bases and J dropped 0; count of bases not matched to a gene: 12. This CDR3 has 17 residues. The data were taken from a study of beta chain features in type 1 diabetes. General observations from the study: For patients, the naive, central memory and Treg TCRB repertoires appeared more alike than for healthy donors.

Expressed TCRB transcripts were sequenced after all isolated RNA was converted to cDNA. The repertoire was sequenced with immunoSEQ multiplex PCR; TCRdb's copy has only in-frame clones and lacks some. The table lists approximately 330,000 clones, 11% of them singletons. Source material: naive CD4+ T cells from blood. J is TRBJ2-3 and V is TRBV30; 11 bases are a match to TRBD2. The receptor was isolated from a woman aged 25 to 39 in good health. CDR3 residues: CASSRVTSGTSTDTQYF. CDR3 in DNA: TGTGCCTCCTCTCGGGTGACTAGCGGGACAAGCACAGATACGCAGTATTTT.